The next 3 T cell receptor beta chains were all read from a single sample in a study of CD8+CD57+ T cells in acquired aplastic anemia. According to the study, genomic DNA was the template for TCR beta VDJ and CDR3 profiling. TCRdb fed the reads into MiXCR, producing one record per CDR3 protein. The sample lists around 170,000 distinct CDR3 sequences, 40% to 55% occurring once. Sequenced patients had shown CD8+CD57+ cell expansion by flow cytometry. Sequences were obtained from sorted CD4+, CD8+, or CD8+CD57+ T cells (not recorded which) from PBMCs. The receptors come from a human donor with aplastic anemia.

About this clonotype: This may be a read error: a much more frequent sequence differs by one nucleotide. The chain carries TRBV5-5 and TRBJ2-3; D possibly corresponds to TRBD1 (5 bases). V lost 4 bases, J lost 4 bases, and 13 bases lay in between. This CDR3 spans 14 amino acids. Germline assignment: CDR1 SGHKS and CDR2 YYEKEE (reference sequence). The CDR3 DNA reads TGTGCCAGCAGCCGCAGCAGGGAACCAGATACGCAGTATTTT. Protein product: CASSRSREPDTQYF.

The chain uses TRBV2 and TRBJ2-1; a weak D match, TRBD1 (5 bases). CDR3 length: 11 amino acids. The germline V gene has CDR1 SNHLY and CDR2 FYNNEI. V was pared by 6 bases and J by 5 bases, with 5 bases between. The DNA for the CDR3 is TGTGCCAGCAGAGGGGACAATGAGCAGTTCTTC. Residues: CASRGDNEQFF.

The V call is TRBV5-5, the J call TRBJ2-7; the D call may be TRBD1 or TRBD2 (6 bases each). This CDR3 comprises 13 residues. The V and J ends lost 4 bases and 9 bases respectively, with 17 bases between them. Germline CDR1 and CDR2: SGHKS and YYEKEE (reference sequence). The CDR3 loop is CASSTQWGASQYF. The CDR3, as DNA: TGTGCCAGCAGCACCCAATGGGGGGCCTCGCAGTACTTC.